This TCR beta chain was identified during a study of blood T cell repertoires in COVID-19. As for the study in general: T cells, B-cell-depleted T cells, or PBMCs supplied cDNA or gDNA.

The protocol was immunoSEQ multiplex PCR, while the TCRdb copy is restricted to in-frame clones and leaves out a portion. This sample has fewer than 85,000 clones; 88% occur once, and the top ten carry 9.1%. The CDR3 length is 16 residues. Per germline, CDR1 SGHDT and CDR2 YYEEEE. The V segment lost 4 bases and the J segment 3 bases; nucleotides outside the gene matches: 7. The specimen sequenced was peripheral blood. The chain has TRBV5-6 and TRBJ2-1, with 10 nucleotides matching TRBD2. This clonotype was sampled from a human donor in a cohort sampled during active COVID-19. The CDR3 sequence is CASSGGLASVYNEQFF. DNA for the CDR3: TGTGCCAGCAGCGGGGGACTAGCGTCGGTCTACAATGAGCAGTTCTTC.